This T cell receptor (beta chain) was captured in a study of blood T cell repertoires in COVID-19. For the study at large: COVID-19 samples collected from the United States, Italy and Spain covered acute and convalescent phases. In each case, the material was cDNA or gDNA derived from T cells, B-cell-depleted T cells, or PBMCs.

CDR1 MDHEN and CDR2 SYDVKM come from the germline V gene. Trimming at V came to 3 bases and at J to 5 bases, leaving 5 bases not matched to a gene. CDR3 length: 14 amino acids. Per the study methods: Reference gene primer amplification gave estimated nucleated cell counts. Here immunoSEQ multiplex PCR was the method, and the copy in TCRdb shows in-frame clones only, minus some. V and J calls and clone size come straight from that table; D and trimming were deduced from the DNA. The data show about 200,000 clones, with more than 75% seen just once and roughly 6.4% held by the top ten. The receptor comes from a man aged 55 to 70 who had recovered from COVID-19. Sequencing was performed on peripheral blood. The chain joins TRBV28 to TRBJ2-5, with 8 bases fitting TRBD1. Here the CDR3 DNA reads TGTGCCAGCAGTTTCCAGGGGGCGCAGGAGACCCAGTACTTC. Protein product: CASSFQGAQETQYF. Variable domain in full (rest from reference TRBV28 and TRBJ2-5): DVKVTQSSRYLVKRTGEKVFLECVQDMDHENMFWYRQDPGLGLRLIYFSYDVKMKEKGDIPEGYSVSREKKERFSLILESASTNQTSMYLCASSFQGAQETQYFGPGTRLLVL.